The present entry profiles one TCR beta chain with its context. What it recognizes is unknown. CD45RA-negative memory and CD45RA+ naive subsets were split from the CD4+ cells. At the deep level, the assay was run. The table came from immunoSEQ multiplex PCR; TCRdb's copy has only in-frame clones and leaves some out. The sample shows more than 850,000 clones, approximately 80% of them seen only once. This record belongs to a study of shared clonotypes between healthy human individuals. Overall study results and limits: Rarefaction showed that sequencing of sorted subsets was incomplete (despite large depth). A handful of donors showed sharing of around 5% of naive CD4 clonotypes.

V lost 3 bases, J lost 10 bases, and 8 bases stayed unmatched. CDR3 length: 13 residues. Per the germline V gene, CDR1 is LNHDA and CDR2 is SQIVND (reference sequence). The chain links TRBV19 to TRBJ1-1, with 7 bases identical to TRBD1. The source material was memory CD4+ T cells from PBMCs. As to subset: CD45RA-negative fraction. This receptor was taken from a man aged 18 to 29 in good health. Some clones in this sample may be carry-over from other donors' samples. This CDR3 reads CASSMGTQGRAFF. CDR3 DNA: TGTGCCAGTAGTATGGGGACACAGGGGCGAGCTTTCTTT.